This TCR beta chain was sequenced in a study of tumor-infiltrating lymphocytes in localized non-small cell lung cancer. For the study at large: Each patient gave resected tumor and non-adjacent uninvolved lung tissue.

Regarding the study as a whole: No T-cell fraction difference was seen between IM1 and IM2 tumors. Different pieces of the same tissue were used for each assay. Compared with uninvolved lung, tumors showed higher T cell infiltration by TCRbeta sequencing.

V was cut by 1 base and J by 8 bases, with 12 bases left in between. The V gene's germline CDR1 is SGHTS and CDR2 YDEGEE. The CDR3 consists of 14 residues. Data came from immunoSEQ multiplex PCR; TCRdb stores just in-frame clones and leaves some out. The repertoire holds around 6,400 clones, with around 66% as singletons. On this clone: The antigen is undetermined.

The chain joins TRBV5-8 to TRBJ1-4; D might be TRBD1 (6 bases). This receptor was taken from a human donor with non-small cell lung cancer. The sample taken for sequencing was uninvolved lung tissue not adjacent to the tumor. In DNA, the CDR3 is TGTGCCAGCAGCTTGTTTCAGGGGCAGGAAAAACTGTTTTTT. Its translation: CASSLFQGQEKLFF.